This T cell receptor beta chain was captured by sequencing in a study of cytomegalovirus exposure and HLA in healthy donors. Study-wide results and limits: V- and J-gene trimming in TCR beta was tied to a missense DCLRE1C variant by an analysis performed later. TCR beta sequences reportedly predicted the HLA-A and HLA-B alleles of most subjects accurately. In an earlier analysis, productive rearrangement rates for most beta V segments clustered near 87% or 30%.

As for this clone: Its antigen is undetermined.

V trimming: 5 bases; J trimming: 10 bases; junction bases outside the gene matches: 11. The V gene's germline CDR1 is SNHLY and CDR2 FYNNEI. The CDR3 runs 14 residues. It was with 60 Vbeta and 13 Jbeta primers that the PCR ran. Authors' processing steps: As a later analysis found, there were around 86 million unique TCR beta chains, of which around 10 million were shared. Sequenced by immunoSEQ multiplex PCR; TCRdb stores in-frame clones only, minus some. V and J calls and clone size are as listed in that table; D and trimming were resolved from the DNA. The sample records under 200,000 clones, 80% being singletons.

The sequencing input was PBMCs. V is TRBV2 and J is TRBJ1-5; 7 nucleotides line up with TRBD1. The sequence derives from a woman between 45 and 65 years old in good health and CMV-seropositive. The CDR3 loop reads CASSQQGSPGPQHF. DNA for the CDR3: TGTGCCAGCAGTCAACAGGGGTCCCCCGGTCCCCAGCATTTT.